This T cell receptor beta chain was captured by sequencing in a study of T cells in Graves' hyperthyroidism and ophthalmopathy. Amplification of TCR beta CDR3 regions was performed using RNA transcripts as template. The HTBI set primed first-round TCR CDR3 RT-PCR. TCRdb reanalysed the multiplex PCR reads using MiXCR and keeps one entry per CDR3 protein. The sample yields about 600,000 distinct CDR3 sequences, roughly 15% seen once. PBMCs were derived from 10 ml fresh peripheral blood. CDR1 MDHEN and CDR2 SYDVKM come from the germline V gene. The V gene lost 7 bases and the J gene lost 5 bases, with 12 bases spanning the gap. CDR3 length equals 13 residues. This clonotype was recorded at least ten times.

Sequenced: blood. This TCR was recovered from a woman aged 40 to 50 with Graves' ophthalmopathy. The chain has TRBV28 and TRBJ1-5; unclear D gene. For the CDR3, the DNA is TGTGCCAGCAACTCCCCTCTAGATCAGCCCCAGCATTTT. Translated: CASNSPLDQPQHF.